This T cell receptor beta chain was documented in a study of cytomegalovirus exposure and HLA in healthy donors. In germline, CDR1 is MGHDK, CDR2 SYGVNS. With V trimmed by 1 base and J by 5 bases, 3 bases remained unmatched. This CDR3 contains 15 residues. On this clone itself: What it binds is not known.

The study's findings and limits: TCR beta V segments were, for the most part, productive about 87% or about 30% of the time in an earlier analysis.

Primers for the PCR totalled 60 Vbeta and 13 Jbeta. Only in-frame clones appear in the TCRdb table, and some are missing; sequencing was by immunoSEQ multiplex PCR. The sample includes 170,000 or so clones, 84% of them seen just once. The chain uses TRBV25-1 and TRBJ2-1; 9 positions agree with TRBD2. The clonotype comes from a man between 18 and 35 years old in good health and CMV-seronegative. The sample was PBMCs. CDR3 residues: CASSEWSSGDNEQFF. The CDR3 coding sequence is TGTGCCAGCAGTGAATGGTCTAGCGGGGACAATGAGCAGTTCTTC.